One and the same sample provided the 18 T cell receptor beta chains below, sequenced in a study of long-term antiretroviral therapy in people with HIV (dated by TCRdb to between 2021 and 2023). The immunoSEQ hsTCRB v3.0 assay was used at survey level resolution to sequence the TRB variable region. This is the immuneACCESS table as TCRdb keeps it, with only in-frame sequences that have V and J called. A part of the clones is gone; compared with another copy, unresolved V genes explain less than half, and the rest is unexplained. The sample contains roughly 20,000 clones, roughly 85% of them found a single time. The ten top clones hold around 9% of the sample. This specimen consisted of unsorted PBMCs, obtained 4.1 years after starting antiretroviral therapy. Every receptor here comes from a woman aged 40 to 49 with HIV.

This chain links TRBV4-3 with TRBJ2-1; 9 positions agree with TRBD2. The CDR3 is 16 residues long. CDR1 and CDR2 (germline): LGHNA, YSLEER. J lost 2 bases, V lost 2 bases, and 4 bases had no gene match. CDR3 coding DNA: TGCGCCAGCAGCCAACGGCGGGGGGGGACCTACAATGAGCAGTTCTTC. This sequence encodes CASSQRRGGTYNEQFF.

This chain uses TRBV7-9 with TRBJ2-3, with TRBD2 as a possible D gene (7 bases). The CDR3 sequence is 15 residues long. Trimming removed 7 bases at V and 4 bases at J, with 18 bases between. Germline assignment: CDR1 SEHNR and CDR2 FQNEAQ (reference sequence). The chain's CDR3 is CASIKGGAEADTQYF. CDR3 nucleotide sequence: TGTGCCAGCATCAAAGGGGGGGCCGAAGCAGATACGCAGTATTTT.

The J gene is TRBJ2-2, the V gene TRBV11-2, with 8 bases lining up with TRBD2. V trimming: 2 bases; J trimming: 5 bases; junction bases outside the gene matches: 4. CDR1 is SGHAT and CDR2 is FQNNGV in the germline V gene. The CDR3 sequence is 15 residues long. DNA for the CDR3: TGTGCCAGCAGCTTAACCGGGAGGGGAACCGGGGAGCTGTTTTTT. Translation: CASSLTGRGTGELFF.

The V call is TRBV5-1, the J call TRBJ1-4; D not certain. CDR3 length: 13 residues. Germline V CDR1 and CDR2: SGHRS, YFSETQ. Trimming cost V 4 bases and J 3 bases, with 7 bases left between them. The CDR3 here is CASSPGPNEKLFF. CDR3 in DNA: TGCGCCAGCAGCCCCGGGCCTAATGAAAAACTGTTTTTT. The whole variable domain, filled in from reference TRBV5-1 and TRBJ1-4, reads KAGVTQTPRYLIKTRGQQVTLSCSPISGHRSVSWYQQTPGQGLQFLFEYFSETQRNKGNFPGRFSGRQFSNSRSEMNVSTLELGDSALYLCASSPGPNEKLFFGSGTQLSVL.

The chain combines TRBV2 with TRBJ2-5; D is unresolved. CDR1 is SNHLY and CDR2 is FYNNEI in the germline V gene. Trimming left V 6 bases short and J 3 bases short, with 8 bases between. The CDR3 sequence is 12 residues long. The CDR3 is CASRAGEETQYF. The CDR3 region has the DNA TGTGCCAGCAGGGCAGGTGAAGAGACCCAGTACTTC. Variable domain in full (rest from reference TRBV2 and TRBJ2-5): EPEVTQTPSHQVTQMGQEVILRCVPISNHLYFYWYRQILGQKVEFLVSFYNNEISEKSEIFDDQFSVERPDGSNFTLKIRSTKLEDSAMYFCASRAGEETQYFGPGTRLLVL.

The chain joins TRBV6-1 to TRBJ1-3; tentative D call: TRBD1 (5 bases). CDR1 MNHNS and CDR2 SASEGT come from the germline V gene. CDR3 size: 14 residues. Trimming stripped 9 bases from V and 4 bases from J, with 16 bases between. The CDR3 protein is CASFSGGTGNTIYF. The CDR3 DNA reads as TGTGCCAGTTTCTCGGGGGGAACGGGAAACACCATATATTTT.

This sequence joins TRBV19 and TRBJ1-1; the D gene is possibly TRBD1 (6 bases). The CDR3 runs 13 residues. Germline CDR1 and CDR2: LNHDA and SQIVND (reference sequence). V was cut by 9 bases and J by 5 bases, with 16 bases left in between. CDR3 amino acids: CASATQGGTEAFF. The CDR3 DNA reads TGTGCCAGCGCGACACAGGGAGGGACTGAAGCTTTCTTT.

The V gene is TRBV7-9, the J gene TRBJ2-3; no definite D call. Between the trimmed V and J ends, which lost 3 bases and 4 bases, there was a span of 11 bases. The CDR3 contains 14 residues. Germline CDR1 SEHNR, CDR2 FQNEAQ (reference sequence). CDR3 sequence reads: CASSFPSRPDTQYF. The CDR3 DNA sequence: TGTGCCAGCAGCTTCCCCTCGCGACCAGATACGCAGTATTTT.

The rearrangement uses TRBV9 and TRBJ2-3; D gene unclear. Trimming took 8 bases from V and 2 from J, leaving 6 bases between them. From germline, CDR1 is SGDLS and CDR2 YYNGEE. The CDR3 loop spans 11 amino acids. CDR3 sequence (DNA): TGTGCCAGGGCGGTCACAGATACGCAGTATTTT. Translating it yields CARAVTDTQYF. The whole variable domain, remainder taken from reference TRBV9 and TRBJ2-3, is DSGVTQTPKHLITATGQRVTLRCSPRSGDLSVYWYQQSLDQGLQFLIQYYNGEERAKGNILERFSAQQFPDLHSELNLSSLELGDSALYFCARAVTDTQYFGPGTRLTVL.

The chain has TRBV4-3 and TRBJ1-1; 12 nucleotides line up with TRBD1. Germline V lookup: CDR1 LGHNA, CDR2 YSLEER. The CDR3 is 15 residues long. Trimming cost V 5 bases and J 6 bases; bases outside gene matches: 7. The CDR3 sequence is CASSVPGQGAAEAFF. The CDR3 region has the DNA TGCGCCAGCAGCGTTCCGGGACAGGGGGCCGCTGAAGCTTTCTTT.

V gene TRBV19 combines with J gene TRBJ1-6; D remains ambiguous. Germline V gene sequence: CDR1 LNHDA, CDR2 SQIVND (reference sequence). The CDR3 is made up of 17 amino acids. V lost 3 bases to trimming and J lost 0 bases, with 12 bases between them. The CDR3 nucleotides are TGTGCCAGTAGTATCCCGGCTAGTAGCTCCTATAATTCACCCCTCCACTTT. Translating gives CASSIPASSSYNSPLHF.

This chain connects TRBV30 to TRBJ2-1; D gene ambiguous. V lost 0 bases and J 6 bases, leaving 12 bases between the germline ends. Germline CDR1 and CDR2: GTSNPN and SVGIG (reference sequence). The CDR3 is made up of 14 amino acids. CDR3 DNA sequence: TGTGCCTGGAGTGTAGTAAAGTATCCCAATGAGCAGTTCTTC. This codes for CAWSVVKYPNEQFF.

This chain uses TRBV7-8 with TRBJ2-2; perhaps D is TRBD1 or TRBD2 (5 bases each). The CDR3 has 17 residues. V gave up 1 base and J gave up 3 bases, with 15 bases separating them. Germline V CDR1 and CDR2: SGHVS, FQNEAQ. The CDR3, as DNA: TGTGCCAGCAGCTTAGAGGTGTCCGTGGGGGACACCGGGGAGCTGTTTTTT. It yields the protein CASSLEVSVGDTGELFF.

Here the CDR3 reads CASSLEAGSKTGELFF. CDR3 DNA: TGTGCCAGCAGCTTAGAAGCAGGGAGTAAAACCGGGGAGCTGTTTTTT. The J gene is TRBJ2-2, the V gene TRBV7-9; D might be TRBD1 or TRBD2, each matching 5 bases. The germline V gene has CDR1 SEHNR and CDR2 FQNEAQ (reference sequence). The CDR3 sequence is 16 residues long. V lost 1 base and J lost 5, with 14 bases in between.

This clone has a single count. The chain joins TRBV19 to TRBJ2-2, with D unclear. Germline-derived CDR1 and CDR2 are LNHDA and SQIVND (reference sequence). The germline V and J ends were trimmed by 10 bases and 8 bases, with 17 bases remaining between them. The CDR3 has 13 amino acids. Here the CDR3 DNA reads TGTGCCACCCAGTATCTCTCGTCGGGGGAGCTGTTTTTT. This translates into CATQYLSSGELFF.

This clone was recorded only once. This chain links TRBV15 with TRBJ2-7; D is possibly TRBD1 (6 bases). V lost 1 base, J lost 4 bases, and 11 bases lay in between. The CDR3 has 14 amino acids. Per the germline V gene, CDR1 is LNHNV and CDR2 is YYDKDF (reference sequence). CDR3 in DNA: TGTGCCACCAGCAGAGGGGGGACATTGTACGAGCAGTACTTC. Residues: CATSRGGTLYEQYF.

This clone has a single count. The chain joins TRBV5-1 to TRBJ2-1, with no clear D. This CDR3 has 13 residues. Deletions cut 1 base from V and 6 bases from J, with 8 bases between. The V gene's germline CDR1 is SGHRS and CDR2 YFSETQ. The CDR3 here is CASSLYIINEQFF. DNA of the CDR3: TGCGCCAGCAGCTTGTATATAATCAATGAGCAGTTCTTC.

V and J are TRBV6-5 and TRBJ2-1, with TRBD2 matching 10 bases. J was trimmed by 3 bases and V by 6 bases; bases with no gene match: 2. This CDR3 is 14 amino acids long. Germline assignment: CDR1 MNHEY and CDR2 SVGAGI. The CDR3 nucleotides are TGTGCCAGCAGCCCTAGCGGGAGCTACAATGAGCAGTTCTTC. Encoded protein: CASSPSGSYNEQFF.